Shown below are 9 T cell receptor beta chains from a single sample sequenced in a study of regulatory T cells in long-lasting Graves disease. Stated time point: persistent/refractory GD, antithyroid drugs over 5 years with positive TRAb. Researchers made the TCR library from RNA that was extracted from PBMCs. CDR3-region Arm-PCR and iRepertoire HTBI primers produced the TCR beta libraries. TCRdb fed the multiplex PCR reads into MiXCR, producing one record per CDR3 protein. The top ten hold roughly 13% of the sample, which has 350,000 to 500,000 distinct CDR3 sequences, around 23% seen once. Sequencing was performed on peripheral blood mononuclear cells (PBMCs), taken when the disease was refractory, from a patient treated with antithyroid drugs. The receptors here all came from a female donor with Graves disease.

This sequence joins TRBV12-3 or TRBV12-4 and TRBJ2-7; possibly TRBD2 for D (6 bases). Trimming took 6 bases from V and 5 from J, leaving 14 bases between them. This CDR3 is 13 amino acids long. The CDR3, as DNA: TGTGCCAGCAGGTCCGGGGGAGATCACGAGCAGTACTTC. Its protein product is CASRSGGDHEQYF.

In this sample, this clonotype turned up a few times. The chain recombines TRBV28 with TRBJ2-7; D possibly corresponds to TRBD2 (6 bases). The CDR3 totals 11 residues. Germline V gene lookup returns CDR1 MDHEN and CDR2 SYDVKM. V dropped 8 bases and J dropped 4 bases, with 9 bases sitting between them. Written as DNA, the CDR3 is TGTGCCAGCGAGGAGGGATACGAGCAGTACTTC. Amino acids: CASEEGYEQYF.

This clonotype was seen a few times. A clone one base away is much larger, so this may be a read error. No conserved phenylalanine or tryptophan is present at the end of the CDR3, so a read error is the likely explanation. The gene calls are TRBV2 and TRBJ1-5; tentatively, D is TRBD1 (5 bases). The CDR3 has 13 residues. Trimming cost V 3 bases and J 5 bases, with 8 bases left between them. The germline gives CDR1 SNHLY, CDR2 FYNNEI. CDR3 nucleotides: TGTGCCAGCAGTGACGGGGCGGATCAGCCCCAGCATATT. Amino acid sequence: CASSDGADQPQHI.

There are many counts of this clonotype. The chain carries TRBV19 and TRBJ1-5; 8 bases agree with TRBD1. V lost 1 base and J lost 5; bases outside the gene matches: 4. The CDR3 loop spans 15 amino acids. CDR1 is LNHDA, CDR2 SQIVND, per germline (reference sequence). CDR3 amino acids: CASSIGQGSDQPQHF. As DNA, the CDR3 is TGTGCCAGTAGTATAGGACAGGGGAGCGATCAGCCCCAGCATTTT. The full variable domain, rest sourced from reference TRBV19 and TRBJ1-5, is DGGITQSPKYLFRKEGQNVTLSCEQNLNHDAMYWYRQDPGQGLRLIYYSQIVNDFQKGDIAEGYSVSREKKESFPLTVTSAQKNPTAFYLCASSIGQGSDQPQHFGDGTRLSIL.

This clonotype was seen repeatedly, ten times or more. The chain uses TRBV30 and TRBJ2-2; D not certain. Germline V gene lookup returns CDR1 GTSNPN and CDR2 SVGIG (reference sequence). The CDR3 sequence is 15 residues long. The V and J ends lost 4 bases and 3 bases respectively, with 15 bases between them. The CDR3 coding sequence is TGTGCCTGGACCGCCCACCCCTCCTACACCGGGGAGCTGTTTTTT. It specifies CAWTAHPSYTGELFF.

This clonotype has a count of ten or more. V gene TRBV11-2 combines with J gene TRBJ1-6; no definite D call. Trimming took off 1 base at V and 7 bases at J, with 11 bases between the two ends. Per the germline V gene, CDR1 is SGHAT and CDR2 is FQNNGV. The CDR3 runs 15 residues. CDR3 loop: CASSLAPGTNSPLHF. The CDR3 DNA reads as TGTGCCAGCAGCTTAGCTCCTGGAACGAATTCACCCCTCCACTTT.

This clonotype was detected many times. The genes are TRBV13 and TRBJ2-5; TRBD1 matches 8 bases. This CDR3 has 14 amino acids. Germline CDR1 reads PRHDT; CDR2 reads FYEKMQ (reference sequence). Trimming cost V 4 bases and J 5 bases; bases outside gene matches: 6. The CDR3 bases are TGTGCCAGCAGCTCAGGGGGCGACGAGGAGACCCAGTACTTC. It translates to CASSSGGDEETQYF.

As regards this clonotype: Possible read error: a much larger clone is one base away. This chain connects TRBV28 to TRBJ2-7, with 10 positions matching TRBD2. J gave up 8 bases and V 4 bases, and 20 bases lay outside the gene matches. The CDR3 has 18 residues. Per germline, CDR1 MDHEN and CDR2 SYDVKM. CDR3 amino acids: CASSSIIWTSGPNLQQYF. Written as DNA, the CDR3 is TGTGCCAGCAGTTCAATTATCTGGACTAGCGGACCTAATCTCCAGCAGTACTTC. Complete variable domain (other parts from reference TRBV28 and TRBJ2-7): DVKVTQSSRYLVKRTGEKVFLECVQDMDHENMFWYRQDPGLGLRLIYFSYDVKMKEKGDIPEGYSVSREKKERFSLILESASTNQTSMYLCASSSIIWTSGPNLQQYFGPGTRLTVT.

V usage is TRBV20-1 and J usage is TRBJ1-2, with TRBD1 as a possible D gene (5 bases). Germline CDR1 reads DFQATT; CDR2 reads SNEGSKA (reference sequence). This CDR3 spans 12 amino acids. Trimming left V 0 bases short and J 8 bases short, with 10 bases between. CDR3 nucleotides: TGCAGTGCTAGAGATACGGGGGAAGGCTACACCTTC. Translated: CSARDTGEGYTF.